A selection of T cell receptor beta chains follows, all from one sample in a study of early T cells in non-severe SARS-CoV-2 infection. TCRdb reprocessed the 5' RACE reads with MiXCR, giving one entry per CDR3 protein. The top ten clones hold around 3% of a sample with around 61,000 distinct CDR3 sequences, around an eighth of them seen once. Sequenced material: whole blood. These receptors came from an adult who was a healthcare worker with PCR-confirmed SARS-CoV-2 infection or an uninfected control (not recorded which). Each CDR3 is given with its conserved first and last residue. Fields, in order: D gene, J gene, clone size, V gene, CDR3 protein, CDR3 DNA. D genes are given only for firm matches. Part of the rows lack a size; the others show once, few, many or a class for expanded clones.

TRBD1 TRBJ1-1 many TRBV27 CASSLSKGGRGLPDTEAFF TGTGCCAGCAGTTTATCGAAGGGAGGCAGGGGGCTTCCGGACACTGAAGCTTTCTTT
TRBD1 TRBJ2-3 many TRBV29-1 CSVEGGRGTDTQYF TGCAGCGTTGAAGGGGGCAGGGGGACAGATACGCAGTATTTT
. TRBJ1-5 . TRBV7-9 CASSLAGNSNQPQHF TGTGCCAGCAGCTTAGCAGGGAATAGCAATCAGCCCCAGCATTTT
. TRBJ1-5 many TRBV27 CASSLGGYSNQPQHF TGTGCCAGCAGTTTGGGGGGTTATAGCAATCAGCCCCAGCATTTT
TRBD1 TRBJ1-4 many TRBV29-1 CSVESRQGPSGEKLFF TGCAGCGTTGAAAGTCGACAGGGGCCTTCGGGTGAAAAACTGTTTTTT
TRBD1 TRBJ1-3 many TRBV11-2 CASSLGTGRNTIYF TGTGCCAGCAGCTTAGGGACAGGGAGGAACACCATATATTTT
. TRBJ1-5 many TRBV5-1 CASSLDSQVNQPQHF TGCGCCAGCAGCTTGGATTCCCAGGTCAATCAGCCCCAGCATTTT
. TRBJ2-1 many TRBV11-3 CASSSPPGDEQFF TGTGCCAGCAGTTCCCCCCCCGGGGATGAGCAGTTCTTC
. TRBJ2-2 many TRBV12-3/TRBV12-4 CASSPQGSDGWNTGELFF TGTGCCAGCAGTCCCCAAGGGTCCGACGGTTGGAACACCGGGGAGCTGTTTTTT
. TRBJ2-7 . TRBV20-1 CSAGDASYEQYF TGCAGTGCTGGGGACGCATCCTACGAGCAGTACTTC
. TRBJ2-7 many TRBV11-2 CASSLEWTNSYEQYF TGTGCCAGCAGCTTAGAATGGACAAACTCCTACGAGCAGTACTTC
TRBD1 TRBJ2-3 . TRBV5-5 CASSLGTVSTDTQYF TGTGCCAGCAGCTTAGGGACAGTTAGCACAGATACGCAGTATTTT
. TRBJ2-7 many TRBV5-6 CASSLEPIYEQYF TGTGCCAGCAGCTTGGAGCCCATCTACGAGCAGTACTTC